Below are 4 T cell receptor beta chains sequenced from a single sample in a study of blood T cell repertoires in COVID-19. Sequencing was performed with immunoSEQ multiplex PCR; in TCRdb, only in-frame clones are kept and a portion is missing. The sample lists roughly 330,000 clones; roughly 90% were seen once. The sample comprised peripheral blood. Receptors were obtained from a man between 18 and 35 years old who had recovered from COVID-19.

This clone turned up a few times. V gene TRBV27 combines with J gene TRBJ2-7; D perhaps matches TRBD1 (6 bases). CDR1 and CDR2 from the germline V gene are MNHEY and SMNVEV (reference sequence). This CDR3 region has 15 residues. The ends were cut back, 5 bases at V and 0 bases at J, with 14 bases in the middle. The CDR3 region is CASSPRTDSSYEQYF. CDR3 sequence (DNA): TGTGCCAGCAGTCCCCGGACAGATAGCTCCTACGAGCAGTACTTC.

The sample holds one count of this clone. V and J are TRBV5-4 and TRBJ2-1; 14 positions agree with TRBD2. Germline CDR1 is SGHNT and CDR2 is YYREEE (reference sequence). This CDR3 is built from 17 residues. After removal of 4 bases from V and 1 base from J, the junction contained 4 bases not matched to a gene. Written as DNA, the CDR3 is TGTGCCAGCAGCACTGGGACTAGCGGGGGTTCCTACAATGAGCAGTTCTTC. As protein: CASSTGTSGGSYNEQFF.

The chain uses TRBV18 and TRBJ2-7, with TRBD1 matching over 7 bases. The junction had 4 bases not matched to a gene; V was cut back by 0 bases and J by 5 bases. This CDR3 region has 14 residues. Germline V lookup: CDR1 KGHSH, CDR2 LQKENI. The DNA for the CDR3 is TGTGCCAGCTCACCACCGTCTGACAGGGACGAGCAGTACTTC. It encodes CASSPPSDRDEQYF. The full variable domain, rest sourced from reference TRBV18 and TRBJ2-7, is NAGVMQNPRHLVRRRGQEARLRCSPMKGHSHVYWYRQLPEEGLKFMVYLQKENIIDESGMPKERFSAEFPKEGPSILRIQQVVRGDSAAYFCASSPPSDRDEQYFGPGTRLTVT.

The chain employs TRBV6-2 or TRBV6-3 and TRBJ2-1, with a tentative D call TRBD2 (6 bases). Germline assignment: CDR1 MNHEY and CDR2 SVGEGT. The V end lost 5 bases, the J end lost 7 bases, and 9 bases lay between the germline ends. CDR3 size: 12 residues. The CDR3 reads CASSLAGNEQFF. The CDR3, as DNA: TGTGCCAGCAGTCTGGCGGGAAATGAGCAGTTCTTC.